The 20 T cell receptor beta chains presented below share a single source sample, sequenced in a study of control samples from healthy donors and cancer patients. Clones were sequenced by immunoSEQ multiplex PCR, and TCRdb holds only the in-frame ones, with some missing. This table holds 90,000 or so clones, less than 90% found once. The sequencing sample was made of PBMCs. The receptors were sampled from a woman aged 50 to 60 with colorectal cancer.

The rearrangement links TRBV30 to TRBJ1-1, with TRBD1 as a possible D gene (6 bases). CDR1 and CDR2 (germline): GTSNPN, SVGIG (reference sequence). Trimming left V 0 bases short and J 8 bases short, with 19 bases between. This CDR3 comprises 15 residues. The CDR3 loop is CAWSVVQGLRMEAFF. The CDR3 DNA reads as TGTGCCTGGAGTGTAGTACAGGGATTGAGGATGGAAGCTTTCTTT.

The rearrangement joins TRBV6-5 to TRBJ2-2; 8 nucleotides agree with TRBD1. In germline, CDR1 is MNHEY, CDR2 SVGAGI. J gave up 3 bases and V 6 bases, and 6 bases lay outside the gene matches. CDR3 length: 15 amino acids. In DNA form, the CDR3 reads TGTGCCAGCAGGTCCGGGACAGGAGACACCGGGGAGCTGTTTTTT. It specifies CASRSGTGDTGELFF.

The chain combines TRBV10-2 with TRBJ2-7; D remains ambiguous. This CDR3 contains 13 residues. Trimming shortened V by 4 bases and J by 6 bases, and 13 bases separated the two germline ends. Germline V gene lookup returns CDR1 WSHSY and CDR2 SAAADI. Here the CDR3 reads CASSVAISSEQYV. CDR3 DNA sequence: TGCGCCAGCAGTGTGGCCATAAGTTCCGAGCAGTACGTC.

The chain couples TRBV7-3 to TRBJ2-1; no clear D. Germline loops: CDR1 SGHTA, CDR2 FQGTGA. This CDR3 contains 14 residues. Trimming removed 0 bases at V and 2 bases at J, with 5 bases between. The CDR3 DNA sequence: TGTGCCAGCAGCTTAACCCCGGCCTACAATGAGCAGTTCTTC. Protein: CASSLTPAYNEQFF.

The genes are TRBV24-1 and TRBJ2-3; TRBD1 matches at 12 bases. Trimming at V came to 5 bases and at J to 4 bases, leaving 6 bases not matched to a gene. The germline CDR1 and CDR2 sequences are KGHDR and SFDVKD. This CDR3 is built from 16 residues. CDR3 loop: CATSAPGQGAADTQYF. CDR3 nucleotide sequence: TGTGCCACCAGTGCCCCGGGACAGGGGGCCGCAGATACGCAGTATTTT.

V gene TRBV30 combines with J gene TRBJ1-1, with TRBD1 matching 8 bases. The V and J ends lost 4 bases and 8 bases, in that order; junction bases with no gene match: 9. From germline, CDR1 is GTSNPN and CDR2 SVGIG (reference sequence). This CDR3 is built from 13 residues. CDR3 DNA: TGTGCCTGGACTCGAACAGGGGGGGCAGAAGCTTTCTTT. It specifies CAWTRTGGAEAFF.

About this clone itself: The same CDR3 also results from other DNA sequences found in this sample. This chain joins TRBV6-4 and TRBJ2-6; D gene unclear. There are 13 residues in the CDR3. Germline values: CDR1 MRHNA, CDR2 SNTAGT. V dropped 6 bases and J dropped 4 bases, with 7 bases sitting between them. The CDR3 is CASRQDGANVLTF. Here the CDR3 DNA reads TGTGCCAGCAGGCAGGACGGGGCCAACGTCCTGACTTTC.

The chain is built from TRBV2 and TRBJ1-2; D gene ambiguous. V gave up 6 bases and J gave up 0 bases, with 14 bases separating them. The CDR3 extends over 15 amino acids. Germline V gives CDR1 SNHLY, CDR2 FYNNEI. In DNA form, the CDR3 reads TGTGCCAGCAGCGTCCGGGCCTTAGCTAACTATGGCTACACCTTC. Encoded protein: CASSVRALANYGYTF.

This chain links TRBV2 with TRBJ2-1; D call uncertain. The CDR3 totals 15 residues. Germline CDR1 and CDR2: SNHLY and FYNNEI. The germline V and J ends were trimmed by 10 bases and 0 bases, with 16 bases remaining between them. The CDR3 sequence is CATQSRLSSYNEQFF. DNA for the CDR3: TGTGCCACCCAGAGTAGACTTAGCTCCTACAATGAGCAGTTCTTC.

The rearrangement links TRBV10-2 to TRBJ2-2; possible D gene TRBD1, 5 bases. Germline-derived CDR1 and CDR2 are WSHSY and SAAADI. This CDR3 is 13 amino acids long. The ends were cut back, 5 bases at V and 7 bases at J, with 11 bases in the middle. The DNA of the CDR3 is TGCGCCAGCAGTTCAGGGTTCAACGGGGAGCTGTTTTTT. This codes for CASSSGFNGELFF.

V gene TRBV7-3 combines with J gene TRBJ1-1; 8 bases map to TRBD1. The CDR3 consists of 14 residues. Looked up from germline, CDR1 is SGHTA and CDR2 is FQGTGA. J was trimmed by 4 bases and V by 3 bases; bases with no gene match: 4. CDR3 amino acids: CASSLTGVGTEAFF. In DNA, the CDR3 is TGTGCCAGCAGCTTGACAGGGGTGGGCACTGAAGCTTTCTTT.

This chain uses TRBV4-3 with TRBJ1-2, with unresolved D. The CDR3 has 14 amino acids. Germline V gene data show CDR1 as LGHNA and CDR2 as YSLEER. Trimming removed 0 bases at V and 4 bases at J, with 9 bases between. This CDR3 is CASSQERGSYGYTF. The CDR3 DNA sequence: TGCGCCAGCAGCCAAGAAAGAGGTTCCTATGGCTACACCTTC.

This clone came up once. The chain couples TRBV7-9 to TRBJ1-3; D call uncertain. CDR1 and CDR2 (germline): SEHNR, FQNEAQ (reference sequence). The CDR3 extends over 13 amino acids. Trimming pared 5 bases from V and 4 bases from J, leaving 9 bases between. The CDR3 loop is CASSLTLGNTIYF. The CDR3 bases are TGTGCCAGCAGCCTGACCCTCGGAAACACCATATATTTT.

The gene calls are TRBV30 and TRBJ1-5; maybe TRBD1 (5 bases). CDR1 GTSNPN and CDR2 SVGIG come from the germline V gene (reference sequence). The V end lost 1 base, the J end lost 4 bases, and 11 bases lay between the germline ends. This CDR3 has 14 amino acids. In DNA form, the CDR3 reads TGTGCCTGGAGTGGGCAGGGAGGGAATCAGCCCCAGCATTTT. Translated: CAWSGQGGNQPQHF.

Here the CDR3 reads CASSSGGKAAFF. CDR3 nucleotides: TGTGCCAGCAGTTCCGGGGGTAAAGCAGCTTTCTTT. J is TRBJ1-1 and V is TRBV6-2 or TRBV6-3, with TRBD1 as a possible D gene (5 bases). The CDR3 spans 12 residues. The V end was cut by 4 bases, the J end by 10 bases, with 13 bases between. Germline V gives CDR1 MNHEY, CDR2 SVGEGT.

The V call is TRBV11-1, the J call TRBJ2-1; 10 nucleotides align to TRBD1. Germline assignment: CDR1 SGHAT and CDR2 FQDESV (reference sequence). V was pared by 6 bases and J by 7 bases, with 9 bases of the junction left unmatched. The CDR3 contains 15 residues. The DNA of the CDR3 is TGTGCCAGCAGGTCGGGGGGACAGGGGTGGAATGAGCAGTTCTTC. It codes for CASRSGGQGWNEQFF.

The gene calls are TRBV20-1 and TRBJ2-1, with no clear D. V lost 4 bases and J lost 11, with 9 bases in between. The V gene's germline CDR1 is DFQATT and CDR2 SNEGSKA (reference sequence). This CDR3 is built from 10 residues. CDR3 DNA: TGCAGTGCTACAAGAACGAAGCAGTTCTTC. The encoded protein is CSATRTKQFF.

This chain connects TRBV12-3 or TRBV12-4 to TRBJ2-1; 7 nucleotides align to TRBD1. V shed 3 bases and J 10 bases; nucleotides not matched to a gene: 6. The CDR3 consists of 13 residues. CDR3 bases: TGTGCCAGCAGTTTTGACAGGGTAGGAGAGCAGTTCTTC. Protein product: CASSFDRVGEQFF.

Written as DNA, the CDR3 is TGTGCCAGCAGAGCCACAGGCTCGAACACCGGGGAGCTGTTTTTT. Encoded protein: CASRATGSNTGELFF. This sequence joins TRBV9 and TRBJ2-2; the D gene is possibly TRBD1 (5 bases). Trimming took off 5 bases at V and 0 bases at J, with 11 bases between the two ends. There are 15 residues in the CDR3. In germline, CDR1 is SGDLS, CDR2 YYNGEE. The variable domain in full, with the rest retrieved from reference TRBV9 and TRBJ2-2, is DSGVTQTPKHLITATGQRVTLRCSPRSGDLSVYWYQQSLDQGLQFLIQYYNGEERAKGNILERFSAQQFPDLHSELNLSSLELGDSALYFCASRATGSNTGELFFGEGSRLTVL.

The CDR3 here is CAWSVRASGNQPQHF. The CDR3 nucleotides read TGTGCCTGGAGTGTACGGGCCAGTGGCAATCAGCCCCAGCATTTT. This sequence joins TRBV30 and TRBJ1-5; D call uncertain. V was shortened by 0 bases and J by 2 bases, with 11 bases between the two germline ends. From germline, CDR1 is GTSNPN and CDR2 SVGIG (reference sequence). CDR3 length: 15 residues.